What follows are 5 T cell receptor beta chains derived from one specimen sequenced in a study of blood T cell repertoires in COVID-19 (dated by TCRdb to about 2020). The receptor library was made with the immunoSEQ multiplex PCR assay. Sourced from immuneACCESS, this table was stored by TCRdb with only in-frame sequences that have V and J called. A share of the clones is absent; for the studies checked, an unresolved V gene accounts for under half, and the remainder has no known explanation. Across this sample there are about 320,000 clones, with roughly nine tenths seen only once. Around 2.5% of the sample lies in the top ten. The sequencing sample was made of PBMCs or T cells enriched from blood (not recorded which). The origin of the receptors is a man between 60 and 75 years old who had recovered from COVID-19.

This chain connects TRBV18 to TRBJ1-1; D may be TRBD1 (5 bases). Germline CDR1 reads KGHSH; CDR2 reads LQKENI. With 6 bases removed from V and 1 base from J, the gap between germline ends came to 12 bases. This CDR3 is 14 amino acids long. The CDR3 loop is CASSRGRGNTEAFF. The CDR3 DNA sequence: TGTGCCAGCTCCCGAGGTAGGGGGAACACTGAAGCTTTCTTT.

This chain joins TRBV5-4 and TRBJ2-1, with 8 bases that match TRBD1. This CDR3 comprises 15 residues. Germline loops: CDR1 SGHNT, CDR2 YYREEE (reference sequence). Unmatched junction bases numbered 6, after V lost 0 bases and J lost 7 bases. The CDR3 reads CASSLAARGRNEQFF. The CDR3 DNA is TGTGCCAGCAGCTTGGCTGCCAGGGGGCGGAATGAGCAGTTCTTC. The complete variable domain, with remaining parts taken from reference TRBV5-4 and TRBJ2-1, reads ETGVTQSPTHLIKTRGQQVTLRCSSQSGHNTVSWYQQALGQGPQFIFQYYREEENGRGNFPPRFSGLQFPNYSSELNVNALELDDSALYLCASSLAARGRNEQFFGPGTRLTVL.

The CDR3 here is CASSFQGTNQPQHF. DNA of the CDR3: TGTGCCAGCAGTTTCCAGGGAACTAATCAGCCCCAGCATTTT. This chain links TRBV5-4 with TRBJ1-5, with a weak D call TRBD1 (5 bases). Trimming removed 5 bases from V and 4 bases from J, with 13 bases in between. Germline CDR1 reads SGHNT; CDR2 reads YYREEE (reference sequence). The CDR3 is made up of 14 amino acids.

This clone was found once. The rearrangement uses TRBV30 and TRBJ2-3; perhaps TRBD2 as D (6 bases). The CDR3 runs 15 residues. Trimming shortened V by 3 bases and J by 1 base, and 14 bases separated the two germline ends. Germline loops: CDR1 GTSNPN, CDR2 SVGIG (reference sequence). CDR3 protein: CAWRRPGVGTDTQYF. The DNA of the CDR3 is TGTGCCTGGAGGAGGCCGGGGGTGGGCACAGATACGCAGTATTTT.

This chain links TRBV2 with TRBJ1-1; D gene uncertain. Germline lookup yields CDR1 SNHLY and CDR2 FYNNEI. The V and J ends lost 2 bases and 0 bases respectively, with 16 bases between them. This CDR3 has 17 amino acids. As DNA, the CDR3 is TGTGCCAGCAGTGAATTTAGTTTGGGGAGGGTGAACACTGAAGCTTTCTTT. This sequence encodes CASSEFSLGRVNTEAFF.